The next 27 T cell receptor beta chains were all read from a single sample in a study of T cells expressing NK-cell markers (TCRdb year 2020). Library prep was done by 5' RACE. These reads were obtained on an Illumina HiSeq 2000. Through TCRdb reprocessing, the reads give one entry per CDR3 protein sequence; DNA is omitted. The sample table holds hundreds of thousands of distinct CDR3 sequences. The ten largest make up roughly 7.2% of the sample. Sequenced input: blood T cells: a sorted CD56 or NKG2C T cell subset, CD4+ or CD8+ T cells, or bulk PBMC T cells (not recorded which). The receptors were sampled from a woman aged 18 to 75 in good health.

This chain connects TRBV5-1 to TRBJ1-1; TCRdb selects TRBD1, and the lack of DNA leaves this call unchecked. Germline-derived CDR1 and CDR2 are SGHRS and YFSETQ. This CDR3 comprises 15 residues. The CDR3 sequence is CASSWGGATSGEAFF.

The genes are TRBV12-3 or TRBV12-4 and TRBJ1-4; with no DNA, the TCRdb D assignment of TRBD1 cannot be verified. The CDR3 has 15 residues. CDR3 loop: CASSSTGQGNEKLFF.

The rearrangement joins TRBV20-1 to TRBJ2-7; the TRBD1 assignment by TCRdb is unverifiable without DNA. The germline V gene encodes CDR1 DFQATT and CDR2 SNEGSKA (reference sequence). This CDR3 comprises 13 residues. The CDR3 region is CSAGDRGTYEQYF.

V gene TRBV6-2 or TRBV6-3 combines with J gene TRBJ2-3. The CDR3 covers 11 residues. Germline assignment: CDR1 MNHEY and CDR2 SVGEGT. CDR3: CASSTSDTQYF.

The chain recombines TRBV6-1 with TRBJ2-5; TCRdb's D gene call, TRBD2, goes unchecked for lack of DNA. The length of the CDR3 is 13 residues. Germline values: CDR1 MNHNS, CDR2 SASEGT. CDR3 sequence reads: CASRLDWQETQYF.

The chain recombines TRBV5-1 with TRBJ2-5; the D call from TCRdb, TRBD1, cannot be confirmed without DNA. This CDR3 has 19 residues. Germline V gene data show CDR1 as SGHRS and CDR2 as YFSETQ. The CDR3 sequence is CASSLRTISGTQLQETQYF.

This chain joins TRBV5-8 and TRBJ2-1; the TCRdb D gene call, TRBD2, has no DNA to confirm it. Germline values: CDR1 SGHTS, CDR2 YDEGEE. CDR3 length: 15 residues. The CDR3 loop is CASSPRLRTYNEQFF.

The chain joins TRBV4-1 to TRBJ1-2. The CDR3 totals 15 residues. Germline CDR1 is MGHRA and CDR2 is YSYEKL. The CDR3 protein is CASSQDPGIQYGYTF.

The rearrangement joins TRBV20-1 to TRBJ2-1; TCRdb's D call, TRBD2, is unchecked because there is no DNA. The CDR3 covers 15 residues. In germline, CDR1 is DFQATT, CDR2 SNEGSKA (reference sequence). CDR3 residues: CSALRLAGVYNEQFF.

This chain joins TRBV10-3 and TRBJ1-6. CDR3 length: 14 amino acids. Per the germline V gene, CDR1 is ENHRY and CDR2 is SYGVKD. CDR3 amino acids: CAISESAVYSPLHF.

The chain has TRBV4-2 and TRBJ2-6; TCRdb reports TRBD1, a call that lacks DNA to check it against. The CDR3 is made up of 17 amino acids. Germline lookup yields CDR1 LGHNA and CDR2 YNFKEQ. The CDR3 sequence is CASSQATTGSGANVLTF.

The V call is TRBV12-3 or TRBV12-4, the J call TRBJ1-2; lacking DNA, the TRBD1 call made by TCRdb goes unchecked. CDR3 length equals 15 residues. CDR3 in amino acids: CASSPFLGQNYGYTF.

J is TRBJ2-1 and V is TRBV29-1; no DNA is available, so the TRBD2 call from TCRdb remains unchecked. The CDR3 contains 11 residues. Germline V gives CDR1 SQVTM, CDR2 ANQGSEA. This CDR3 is CSVGGGNGQFF.

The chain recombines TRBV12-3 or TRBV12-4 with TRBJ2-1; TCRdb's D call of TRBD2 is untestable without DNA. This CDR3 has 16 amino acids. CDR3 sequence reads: CASTSGVLPPYNEQFF.

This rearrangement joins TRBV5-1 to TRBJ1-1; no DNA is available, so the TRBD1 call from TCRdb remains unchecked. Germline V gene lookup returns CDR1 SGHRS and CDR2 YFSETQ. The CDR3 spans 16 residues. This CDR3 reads CASSLRGATPNTEAFF.

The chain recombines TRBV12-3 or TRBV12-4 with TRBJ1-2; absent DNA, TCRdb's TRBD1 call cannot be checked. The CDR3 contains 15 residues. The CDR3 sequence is CASSLHRVSPIGYTF.

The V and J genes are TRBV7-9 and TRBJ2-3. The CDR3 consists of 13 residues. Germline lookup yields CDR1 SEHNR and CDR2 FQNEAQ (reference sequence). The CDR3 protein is CASSFSRTDTQYF.

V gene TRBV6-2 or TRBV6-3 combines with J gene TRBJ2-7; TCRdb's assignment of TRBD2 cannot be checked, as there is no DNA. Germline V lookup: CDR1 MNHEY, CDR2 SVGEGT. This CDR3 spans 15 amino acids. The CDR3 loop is CASSLSGRALYEQYF.

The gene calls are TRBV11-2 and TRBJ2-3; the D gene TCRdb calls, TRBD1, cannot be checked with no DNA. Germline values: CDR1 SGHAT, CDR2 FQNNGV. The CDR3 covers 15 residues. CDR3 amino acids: CASSTRDPRTDTQYF.

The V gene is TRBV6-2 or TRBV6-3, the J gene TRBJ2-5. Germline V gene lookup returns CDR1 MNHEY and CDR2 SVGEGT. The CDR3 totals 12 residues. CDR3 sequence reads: CASSNLLETQYF.

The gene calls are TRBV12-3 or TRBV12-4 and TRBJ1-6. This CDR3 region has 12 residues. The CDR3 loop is CASSLRGGTLHF.

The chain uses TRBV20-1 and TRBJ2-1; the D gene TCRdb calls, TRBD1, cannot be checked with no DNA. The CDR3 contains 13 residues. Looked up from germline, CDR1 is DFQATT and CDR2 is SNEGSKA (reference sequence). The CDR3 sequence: CSATKTEYNEQFF.

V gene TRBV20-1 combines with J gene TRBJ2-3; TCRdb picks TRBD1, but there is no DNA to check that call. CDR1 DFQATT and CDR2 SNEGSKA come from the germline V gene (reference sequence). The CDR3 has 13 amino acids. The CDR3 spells CSAAGRYTDTQYF.

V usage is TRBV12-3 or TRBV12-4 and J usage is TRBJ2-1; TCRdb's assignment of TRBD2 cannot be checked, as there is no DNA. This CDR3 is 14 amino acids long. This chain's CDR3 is CASSTRTSQNEQFF.

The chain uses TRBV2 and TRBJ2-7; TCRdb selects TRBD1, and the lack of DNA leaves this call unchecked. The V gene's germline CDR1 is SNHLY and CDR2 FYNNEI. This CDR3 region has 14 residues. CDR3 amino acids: CASSQGTGSYEQYF.

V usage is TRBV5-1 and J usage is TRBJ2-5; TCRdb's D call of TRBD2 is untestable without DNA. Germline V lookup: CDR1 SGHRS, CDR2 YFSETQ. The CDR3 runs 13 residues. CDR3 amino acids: CASRRDLQETQYF.

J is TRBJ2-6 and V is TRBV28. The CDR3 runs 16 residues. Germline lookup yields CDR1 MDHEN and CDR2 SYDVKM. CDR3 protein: CASSLSLGSGANVLTF. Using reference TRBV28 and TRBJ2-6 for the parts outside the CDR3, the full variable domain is DVKVTQSSRYLVKRTGEKVFLECVQDMDHENMFWYRQDPGLGLRLIYFSYDVKMKEKGDIPEGYSVSREKKERFSLILESASTNQTSMYLCASSLSLGSGANVLTFGAGSRLTVL.